This is a list of T cell receptor beta chains from one sample in a study of blood T cell repertoires in COVID-19. Sequencing used immunoSEQ multiplex PCR; TCRdb keeps in-frame clones, though not all of them. The table includes 60,000 or so clones, around four fifths detected once. Sequencing used peripheral blood. These receptors were obtained from a man aged 55 to 70 with acute or convalescent COVID-19. Both conserved end residues are part of each CDR3. The D gene is left open where the match is weak. Part of the rows lack a size; the others show once, few, many or a class for expanded clones.

d_gene	v_gene	abundance	j_gene	CDR3aa	CDR3nt
TRBD1	TRBV25-1	-	TRBJ1-4	CASSGGQGRNEKLFF	TGTGCCAGCAGTGGGGGACAGGGCCGAAATGAAAAACTGTTTTTT
-	TRBV5-1	-	TRBJ1-2	CASSLMGEAGYTF	TGCGCCAGCAGCTTGATGGGGGAGGCTGGCTACACCTTC
-	TRBV4-1	-	TRBJ1-4	CASSRQAATNEKLFF	TGCGCCAGCAGCCGGCAGGCCGCAACTAATGAAAAACTGTTTTTT
TRBD2	TRBV20-1	-	TRBJ2-4	CSASASGRRGIAKNIQYF	TGCAGTGCTAGTGCTAGCGGGAGGCGGGGGATAGCCAAAAACATTCAGTACTTC
-	TRBV9	-	TRBJ1-2	CASSHAAGYTSNYGYTF	TGTGCCAGCAGCCATGCTGCAGGTTATACCTCTAACTATGGCTACACCTTC
TRBD2	TRBV6-6	-	TRBJ2-1	CASRDSGGAMIYEQFF	TGTGCCAGCAGAGACAGCGGGGGGGCCATGATCTATGAGCAGTTCTTC
-	TRBV28	-	TRBJ2-3	CASSLIAGGGGRMGTDTQYF	TGTGCCAGCAGTTTAATTGCAGGAGGGGGGGGACGGATGGGCACAGATACGCAATATTTT
-	TRBV5-1	few	TRBJ1-2	CASRRQTGHYGYTF	TGCGCCAGCAGGAGACAGACCGGCCACTATGGCTACACCTTC
-	TRBV27	few	TRBJ2-2	CASSRTGDTGELFF	TGTGCCAGCAGTAGAACAGGAGACACCGGGGAGCTGTTTTTT
-	TRBV15	-	TRBJ2-2	CATSRGTGISTGELFF	TGTGCCACCAGCAGAGGAACAGGGATTAGCACCGGGGAGCTGTTTTTT
TRBD1	TRBV7-2	-	TRBJ2-1	CATNRGVRNEQFF	TGTGCCACCAACAGGGGAGTGCGTAATGAGCAGTTCTTC
-	TRBV19	-	TRBJ1-6	CASSINELSPLHF	TGTGCCAGTAGTATAAATGAGCTCTCACCCCTCCACTTT
TRBD2	TRBV18	-	TRBJ2-1	CASSPLAGGSYNEQFF	TGTGCCAGCTCACCCTTAGCGGGGGGCTCCTACAATGAGCAGTTCTTC
-	TRBV19	few	TRBJ1-2	CASRPQGKQGYTF	TGTGCCAGTAGACCGCAGGGAAAGCAGGGCTACACCTTC
-	TRBV21-1	once	TRBJ2-5	CARTDLGGGEWTQYF	TGTGCCAGGACCGACTTAGGGGGCGGGGAGTGGACCCAGTACTTC
TRBD1	TRBV19	-	TRBJ1-1	CASSIGSGGIHTEAFF	TGTGCCAGTAGTATCGGGTCAGGGGGCATCCACACTGAAGCTTTCTTT
-	TRBV7-9	once	TRBJ1-4	CASSPRTPTTNEKLFF	TGTGCCAGCAGCCCAAGGACACCTACAACTAATGAAAAACTGTTTTTT
TRBD2	TRBV6-2/TRBV6-3	-	TRBJ2-3	CASSSGTSGRLTDTQYF	TGTGCCAGCAGTTCAGGGACTAGCGGCCGGTTGACAGATACGCAGTATTTT
TRBD1	TRBV29-1	-	TRBJ1-2	CSALIQGAYGYTF	TGCAGCGCCCTAATACAGGGGGCCTATGGCTACACCTTC
-	TRBV4-2	-	TRBJ1-1	CASSPAGTLKEAFF	TGTGCCAGCAGCCCCGCCGGGACATTGAAAGAAGCTTTCTTT
TRBD2	TRBV7-8	once	TRBJ2-1	CASSLGEPAGNNNEQFF	TGTGCCAGCAGCTTAGGGGAGCCAGCGGGGAATAACAATGAGCAGTTCTTC
-	TRBV19	-	TRBJ1-1	CASSISGRGEAFF	TGTGCCAGTAGTATAAGCGGGCGAGGTGAAGCTTTCTTT
-	TRBV28	-	TRBJ2-7	CASSLVGSSYEQYF	TGTGCCAGCAGTTTGGTAGGGAGCTCCTACGAGCAGTACTTC
-	TRBV29-1	-	TRBJ1-1	CSVERVDTEAFF	TGCAGCGTTGAACGCGTGGACACTGAAGCTTTCTTT
-	TRBV10-2	-	TRBJ1-4	CASSDSGSANEKLFF	TGCGCCAGCAGTGATTCGGGGTCGGCTAATGAAAAACTGTTTTTT
TRBD1	TRBV5-1	-	TRBJ2-1	CASSFLPGTGGFPSVEQFF	TGCGCCAGCAGCTTCCTCCCCGGGACAGGGGGCTTCCCCTCAGTTGAGCAGTTCTTC
-	TRBV24-1	-	TRBJ2-1	CATSSRFPEQFF	TGTGCCACCAGCTCCCGGTTCCCTGAGCAGTTCTTC
TRBD1	TRBV7-8	few	TRBJ1-1	CASSTGDRGRRDTEAFF	TGTGCCAGCAGCACCGGGGACAGGGGGCGCCGGGACACTGAAGCTTTCTTT
TRBD2	TRBV9	once	TRBJ2-1	CASSVELAGVHEQFF	TGTGCCAGCAGCGTAGAACTAGCGGGGGTACATGAGCAGTTCTTC
-	TRBV6-5	-	TRBJ2-2	CASSSYGVTGELFF	TGTGCCAGCAGTTCATACGGGGTGACCGGGGAGCTGTTTTTT
TRBD2	TRBV27	-	TRBJ2-3	CASSLSPEGLALDTQYF	TGTGCCAGCAGTTTATCCCCGGAGGGACTAGCTTTAGATACGCAGTATTTT
TRBD2	TRBV5-1	-	TRBJ2-2	CASSLALAGYTGELFF	TGCGCCAGCAGCTTAGCCCTAGCGGGGTACACCGGGGAGCTGTTTTTT
-	TRBV28	-	TRBJ1-5	CASSFDWGQPQHF	TGTGCCAGCAGTTTCGATTGGGGCCAGCCCCAGCATTTT
-	TRBV5-1	-	TRBJ1-1	CASSLELPGAEAFF	TGCGCCAGCAGCTTGGAGCTCCCGGGGGCTGAAGCTTTCTTT
-	TRBV30	-	TRBJ2-1	CAGEEDSYNEQFF	TGTGCCGGTGAAGAGGACTCCTACAATGAGCAGTTCTTC
-	TRBV11-3	few	TRBJ2-7	CASSLAGDYEQYF	TGTGCCAGCAGCTTAGCAGGGGACTACGAGCAGTACTTC
-	TRBV5-1	-	TRBJ2-1	CATRTHPSSYNEQFF	TGCGCCACCAGGACACACCCGAGCTCCTACAATGAGCAGTTCTTC
TRBD1	TRBV13	-	TRBJ1-3	CASSPRDRENTIYF	TGTGCCAGCAGCCCCCGGGACAGGGAGAACACCATATATTTT
TRBD1	TRBV13	once	TRBJ2-1	CASRDRDAYNEQFF	TGTGCCAGCAGGGACAGGGACGCCTACAATGAGCAGTTCTTC
-	TRBV18	-	TRBJ1-1	CASSPSVDTEAFF	TGTGCCAGCTCACCGAGTGTGGACACTGAAGCTTTCTTT
-	TRBV20-1	-	TRBJ2-7	CSASDPTGAYEQYF	TGCAGTGCAAGTGACCCGACAGGTGCTTACGAGCAGTACTTC
-	TRBV6-5	-	TRBJ1-2	CASRVQANYGYTF	TGTGCCAGCAGGGTCCAAGCAAACTATGGCTACACCTTC
TRBD2	TRBV7-6	-	TRBJ2-5	CASSLVSRGEETQYF	TGTGCCAGCAGCTTAGTATCTCGGGGGGAAGAGACCCAGTACTTC
TRBD1	TRBV19	-	TRBJ2-4	CASSHLSRGSAKNIQYF	TGTGCCAGTAGCCACCTCTCCAGGGGGAGTGCCAAAAACATTCAGTACTTC
-	TRBV5-8	once	TRBJ1-1	CASSTEAGWNTEAFF	TGTGCCAGCAGTACTGAGGCAGGGTGGAACACTGAAGCTTTCTTT
-	TRBV19	-	TRBJ2-4	CASSIIGGILAKNIQYF	TGTGCCAGTAGTATAATCGGCGGGATCCTAGCCAAAAACATTCAGTACTTC
TRBD2	TRBV30	-	TRBJ2-3	CAWSRGTSGGPDTQYF	TGTGCCTGGAGTCGCGGGACTAGCGGGGGGCCCGATACGCAGTATTTT
-	TRBV10-3	-	TRBJ2-1	CAISESGAAGFF	TGTGCCATCAGTGAGTCGGGGGCCGCGGGGTTCTTC
-	TRBV10-3	-	TRBJ1-2	CAISESLRQAYGYTF	TGTGCCATCAGTGAGTCTCTCCGACAGGCTTATGGCTACACCTTC
-	TRBV7-8	-	TRBJ1-2	CASSLTDRNYGYTF	TGTGCCAGCAGCTTGACCGACAGAAACTATGGCTACACCTTC
TRBD1	TRBV14	-	TRBJ2-7	CASSLQPTGEQYF	TGTGCCAGCAGCCTCCAACCGACAGGGGAGCAGTACTTC
-	TRBV4-1	-	TRBJ2-1	CASSQAQTSFNEQFF	TGCGCCAGCAGCCAAGCGCAGACTTCTTTCAATGAGCAGTTCTTC
TRBD2	TRBV9	-	TRBJ2-5	CASSFSGGALETQYF	TGTGCCAGCAGCTTTAGCGGGGGGGCTCTCGAGACCCAGTACTTC